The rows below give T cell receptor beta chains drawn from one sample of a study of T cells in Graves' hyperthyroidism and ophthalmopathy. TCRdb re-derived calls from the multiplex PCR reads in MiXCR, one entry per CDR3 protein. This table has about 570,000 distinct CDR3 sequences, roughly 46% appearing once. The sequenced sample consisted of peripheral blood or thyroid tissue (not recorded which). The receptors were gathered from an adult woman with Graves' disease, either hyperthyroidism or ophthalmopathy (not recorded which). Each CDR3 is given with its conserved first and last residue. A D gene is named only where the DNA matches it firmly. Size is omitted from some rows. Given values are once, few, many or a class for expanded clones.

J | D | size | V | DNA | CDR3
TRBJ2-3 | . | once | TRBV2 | TGTGCCAGCAGTACTCTACCGGGTGGGGGCACAGATACGCAGTATTTT | CASSTLPGGGTDTQYF
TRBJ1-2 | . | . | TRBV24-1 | TGTGCCACCAGTGGTCGGGACTGGAACTATGGCTACACCTTC | CATSGRDWNYGYTF
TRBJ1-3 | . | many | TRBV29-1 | TGCGGGGGTTTGTCGTCTGGAAACACCATATATTTT | CGGLSSGNTIYF
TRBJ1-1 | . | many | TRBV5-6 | TGTGCCAGCAGCTTGGGACCCCTCCTCTCTGAAGCTTTCTTT | CASSLGPLLSEAFF
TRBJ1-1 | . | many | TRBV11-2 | TGTGCCAGCAGCTTAGACAAGGGACTCACTGAAGCTTTCTTT | CASSLDKGLTEAFF
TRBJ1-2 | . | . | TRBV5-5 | TGTGCCAGCAGCCCAGTCCCAGGGGCACATGGCTACACCTTC | CASSPVPGAHGYTF
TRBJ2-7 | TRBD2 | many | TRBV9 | TGTGCCAGCAGCGCCCCGGCCGGGACTAGCGGGAGTCCATCCTACGAGCAGTACTTC | CASSAPAGTSGSPSYEQYF
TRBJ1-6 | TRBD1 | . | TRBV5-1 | TGCGCCAGCAGCCCGAGGGGGCTTCGGGGTTCACCCCTCCACTTT | CASSPRGLRGSPLHF
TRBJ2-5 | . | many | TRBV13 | TGTGCCAGCAGCCCCAGGGTAGTAGAGACCCAGTACTTC | CASSPRVVETQYF
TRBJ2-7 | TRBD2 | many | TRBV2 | TGTGCCAGCAGTGCACTAGCGGGAGGCATTGGCGAGCAGTACTTC | CASSALAGGIGEQYF
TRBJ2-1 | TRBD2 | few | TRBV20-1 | TGCAGTGCTACGCTCATCGGACTAGCGGTCTACAATGAGCAGTTCTTC | CSATLIGLAVYNEQFF
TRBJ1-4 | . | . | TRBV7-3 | TGTGCCAGCAGCTTTAGACAGTTTTTT | CASSFRQFF
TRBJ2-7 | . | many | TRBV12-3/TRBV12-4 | TGTGCCAGCAGTTTATTAGTCGGGGAGCAGTACTTC | CASSLLVGEQYF
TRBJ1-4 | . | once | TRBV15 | TGTGCCACCAGCTCACGGGCCCGAATCCCCGAAAAACTGTTTTTT | CATSSRARIPEKLFF
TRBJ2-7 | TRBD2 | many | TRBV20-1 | TGCAGTGCCATAAAACTAGCGGGAGTATACGAGCAGTACTTC | CSAIKLAGVYEQYF
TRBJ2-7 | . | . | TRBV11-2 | TGTGCCAGCAGCTTATATGGGGATCACGAGCAGTACTTC | CASSLYGDHEQYF
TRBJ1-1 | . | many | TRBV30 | TGTGCCTGGAACGAGGGAATGGCAGATGAAGCTTTCTTT | CAWNEGMADEAFF
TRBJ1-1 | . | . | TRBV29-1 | TGCAGCGGGAAGGCACAGGGATGGGACACTGAAGCTTTCTTT | CSGKAQGWDTEAFF
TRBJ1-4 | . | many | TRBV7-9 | TGTGCCAGCAGCTTGGGAGTAATGGGTGAAAAACTGTTTTTT | CASSLGVMGEKLFF
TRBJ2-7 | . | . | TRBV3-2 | TGTGCCAGCAGCCAAGACTCGAGCGAAATTGTCTACGAGCAGTACTTC | CASSQDSSEIVYEQYF
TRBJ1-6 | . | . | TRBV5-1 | TGTGCCAGCAGACCCGCCACCGTGGGGGCGGAATCACCCCTCCACTTT | CASRPATVGAESPLHF
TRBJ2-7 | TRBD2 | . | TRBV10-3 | TGTGCCGCCGGGAGGGTGCGGGAGATAACCTACGAGCAGTACTTC | CAAGRVREITYEQYF
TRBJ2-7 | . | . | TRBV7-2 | TGTGCCAGCAGCTTACGGGGAGATCAGCCCCAGCAGTACTTC | CASSLRGDQPQQYF
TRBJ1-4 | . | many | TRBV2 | TGTGCCAGCAGTGAAAGGCCCAGGGAGGGTGAAAAACTGTTTTTT | CASSERPREGEKLFF
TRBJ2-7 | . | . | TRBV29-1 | TGCAGCAGTTTCGGGAACCCGGCCTACGAGCAGTACTTC | CSSFGNPAYEQYF
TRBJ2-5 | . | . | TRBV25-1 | TGTGCCAGTCGGTCGGGCCACGAGACCCAGTACTTC | CASRSGHETQYF
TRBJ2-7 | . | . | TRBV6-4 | TGTGCCAGCAGTGACTACAGGGCTAGCTCCTACGAGCAGTACTTC | CASSDYRASSYEQYF
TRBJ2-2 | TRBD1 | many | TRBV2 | TGTGCCAGCAGTCCGGACAGGGCTATGCACGGGGAGCTGTTTTTT | CASSPDRAMHGELFF
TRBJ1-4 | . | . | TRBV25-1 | TGTGCCAGCAGTGCTAACCTCCCGGGGGGGCGACAACTGTTTTTT | CASSANLPGGRQLFF
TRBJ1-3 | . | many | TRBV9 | TGTGCCAGCAGCGTAGGTTTCGGAAACACCATATATTTT | CASSVGFGNTIYF
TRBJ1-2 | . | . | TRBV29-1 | TGCAGCGTTGAAAGGGCGGGAGAGGGCCTCTCTAACTATGGCTACACCTTC | CSVERAGEGLSNYGYTF
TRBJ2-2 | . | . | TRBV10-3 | TGTGCCATCAGTGAGAATGACAGCTCCTACGAGGCAGGGTTAGGCACCGGGGAGCTGTTTTTT | CAISENDSSYEAGLGTGELFF
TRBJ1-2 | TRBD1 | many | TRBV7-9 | TGTGCCAGCAGCTGGGGACAGGGTGAGGGTGGCTACACCTTC | CASSWGQGEGGYTF
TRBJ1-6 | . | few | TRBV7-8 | TGTGCCAGCAGCTTACGGTCGGATTCACCCCTCCACTTT | CASSLRSDSPLHF
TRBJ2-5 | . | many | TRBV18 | TGTGCCAGCTCAATGCAGGGCGGTGAGACCCAGTACTTC | CASSMQGGETQYF
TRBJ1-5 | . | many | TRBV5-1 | TGCGCCAGCAGCCGTCGGGCAGGGGATCAGCCCCAGCATTTT | CASSRRAGDQPQHF
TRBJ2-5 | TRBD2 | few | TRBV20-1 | TGCAGCGCCGGGAGGAACCAAGAGACCCAGTACTTC | CSAGRNQETQYF
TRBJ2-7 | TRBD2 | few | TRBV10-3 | TGTGCCATCACCGGGACTAGCGGGAGGGCTTATTACGAGCAGTACTTC | CAITGTSGRAYYEQYF
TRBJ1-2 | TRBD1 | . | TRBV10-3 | TGTGCCATTGGGACAGGGAGAGTGGAAGATGGCTACACCTTC | CAIGTGRVEDGYTF
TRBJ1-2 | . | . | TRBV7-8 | TGTGCCAGCAGCTTAGCCGGGGGTGCGGGCTACACCTTC | CASSLAGGAGYTF